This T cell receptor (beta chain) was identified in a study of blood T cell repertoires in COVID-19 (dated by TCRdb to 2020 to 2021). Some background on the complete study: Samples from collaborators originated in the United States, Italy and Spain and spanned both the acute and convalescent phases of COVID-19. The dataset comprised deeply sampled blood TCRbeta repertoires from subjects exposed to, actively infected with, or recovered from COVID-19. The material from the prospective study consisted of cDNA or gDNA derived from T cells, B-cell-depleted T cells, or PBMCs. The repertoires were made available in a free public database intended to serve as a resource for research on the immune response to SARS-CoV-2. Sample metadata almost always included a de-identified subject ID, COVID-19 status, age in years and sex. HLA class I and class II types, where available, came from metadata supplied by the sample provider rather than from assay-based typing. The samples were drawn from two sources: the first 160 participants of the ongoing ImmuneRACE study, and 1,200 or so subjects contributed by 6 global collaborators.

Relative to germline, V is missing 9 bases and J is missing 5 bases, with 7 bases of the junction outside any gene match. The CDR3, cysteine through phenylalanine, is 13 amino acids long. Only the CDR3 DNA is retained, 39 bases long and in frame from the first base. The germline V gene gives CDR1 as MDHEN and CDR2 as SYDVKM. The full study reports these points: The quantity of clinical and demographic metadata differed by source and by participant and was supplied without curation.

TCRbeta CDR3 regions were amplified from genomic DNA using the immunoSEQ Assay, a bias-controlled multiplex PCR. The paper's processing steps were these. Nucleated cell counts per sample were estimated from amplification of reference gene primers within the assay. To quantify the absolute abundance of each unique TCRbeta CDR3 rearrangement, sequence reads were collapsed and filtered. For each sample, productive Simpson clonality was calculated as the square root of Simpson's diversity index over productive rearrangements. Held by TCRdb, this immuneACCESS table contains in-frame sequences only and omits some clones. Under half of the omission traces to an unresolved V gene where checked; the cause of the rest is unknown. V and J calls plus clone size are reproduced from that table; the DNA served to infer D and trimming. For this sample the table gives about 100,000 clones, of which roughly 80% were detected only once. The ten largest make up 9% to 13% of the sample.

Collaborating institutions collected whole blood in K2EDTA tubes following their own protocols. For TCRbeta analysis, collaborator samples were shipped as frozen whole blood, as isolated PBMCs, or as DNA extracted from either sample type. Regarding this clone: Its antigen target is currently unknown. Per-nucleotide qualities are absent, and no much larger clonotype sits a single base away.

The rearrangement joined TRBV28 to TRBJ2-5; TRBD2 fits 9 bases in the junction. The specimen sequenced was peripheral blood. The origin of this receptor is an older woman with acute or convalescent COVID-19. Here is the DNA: TGTGCCAGTGCCGCGGGGGGGGCGGAGACCCAGTACTTC. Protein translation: CASAAGGAETQYF. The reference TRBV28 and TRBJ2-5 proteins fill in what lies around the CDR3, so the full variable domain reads DVKVTQSSRYLVKRTGEKVFLECVQDMDHENMFWYRQDPGLGLRLIYFSYDVKMKEKGDIPEGYSVSREKKERFSLILESASTNQTSMYLCASAAGGAETQYFGPGTRLLVL.